What follows are 24 T cell receptor beta chains derived from one specimen sequenced in a study of cytomegalovirus exposure and HLA in healthy donors. PCR amplification relied on 60 Vbeta primers (plus 13 Jbeta primers). Clones were read by immunoSEQ multiplex PCR, and TCRdb kept only the in-frame ones, dropping some. The sample holds about 160,000 clones, roughly 88% seen once. Sequences were obtained from PBMCs. These receptor sequences come from a man aged 50 or older in good health and CMV-seropositive.

This clone was picked up one time. The genes are TRBV5-1 and TRBJ1-1; D may be TRBD1 (6 bases). The CDR3 is made up of 13 amino acids. Germline lookup yields CDR1 SGHRS and CDR2 YFSETQ. The ends were cut back, 1 base at V and 8 bases at J, with 12 bases in the middle. CDR3 region: CASSLLEGTEAFF. DNA for the CDR3: TGCGCCAGCAGCTTGCTGGAAGGGACAGAAGCTTTCTTT.

CDR3 amino acids: CASSEWGGNNEQFF. CDR3 bases: TGTGCCAGCAGTGAATGGGGGGGCAACAATGAGCAGTTCTTC. The chain couples TRBV2 to TRBJ2-1; possible D gene TRBD2, 7 bases. CDR3 length: 14 residues. Germline V gene data show CDR1 as SNHLY and CDR2 as FYNNEI. Trimming took 2 bases from V and 5 from J, leaving 10 bases between them.

As for this clone: In the same sample, other DNA sequences code for this CDR3. This chain connects TRBV7-3 to TRBJ1-1, with D perhaps TRBD1 (6 bases). CDR3 size: 14 residues. V lost 3 bases and J lost 1, with 9 bases in between. The V gene's germline CDR1 is SGHTA and CDR2 FQGTGA. CDR3 sequence reads: CASSLGGGNTEAFF. DNA for the CDR3: TGTGCCAGCAGCTTGGGAGGGGGGAACACTGAAGCTTTCTTT.

CDR3: CASSIGRQGARSQHF. The CDR3 nucleotides read TGTGCCAGTAGTATAGGGAGGCAGGGGGCCCGCTCCCAGCATTTT. The chain employs TRBV19 and TRBJ1-5; TRBD1 matches 8 bases. The V and J ends lost 1 base and 11 bases, in that order; junction bases with no gene match: 10. Germline lookup yields CDR1 LNHDA and CDR2 SQIVND (reference sequence). The CDR3 is made up of 15 amino acids.

V is TRBV19 and J is TRBJ1-5; D remains ambiguous. V lost 2 bases, J lost 4 bases, and 15 bases lay in between. The germline CDR1 and CDR2 sequences are LNHDA and SQIVND (reference sequence). The CDR3 consists of 16 residues. The CDR3 DNA sequence: TGTGCCAGTAGTATATTTGGTACAGCCATAAATCAGCCCCAGCATTTT. This translates into CASSIFGTAINQPQHF.

V usage is TRBV9 and J usage is TRBJ2-1; D gene uncertain. Germline V CDR1 and CDR2: SGDLS, YYNGEE. CDR3 length equals 12 residues. The V gene lost 4 bases and the J gene lost 4 bases, with 6 bases spanning the gap. CDR3 bases: TGTGCCAGCAGCCCACGGTACAATGAGCAGTTCTTC. Its translation is CASSPRYNEQFF. Complete variable domain (other parts from reference TRBV9 and TRBJ2-1): DSGVTQTPKHLITATGQRVTLRCSPRSGDLSVYWYQQSLDQGLQFLIQYYNGEERAKGNILERFSAQQFPDLHSELNLSSLELGDSALYFCASSPRYNEQFFGPGTRLTVL.

V gene TRBV28 combines with J gene TRBJ2-5, with 9 bases identical to TRBD1. The end of the DNA fits TRBJ2-7 better, so the J call may be wrong. The CDR3 is made up of 15 amino acids. Per germline, CDR1 MDHEN and CDR2 SYDVKM. The CDR3 here is CASSLPTGGPYEQYF. In nucleotides, the CDR3 is TGTGCCAGCAGTTTACCCACAGGGGGCCCCTACGAGCAGTACTTC.

CDR3 sequence (DNA): TGTGCCAGCAGGCGGGACAGCTCCTACGAGCAGTACTTC. The encoded protein is CASRRDSSYEQYF. This rearrangement joins TRBV27 to TRBJ2-7, with D tentatively TRBD1 (7 bases). Germline CDR1 MNHEY, CDR2 SMNVEV (reference sequence). The CDR3 sequence is 13 residues long. The germline V and J ends were trimmed by 6 bases and 0 bases, with 9 bases remaining between them.

This sequence joins TRBV6-6 and TRBJ2-4, with D possibly matching TRBD1 (7 bases). The CDR3 contains 14 residues. Germline V CDR1 and CDR2: MNHNY, SVGAGI (reference sequence). Trimming shortened V by 5 bases and J by 8 bases, and 16 bases separated the two germline ends. DNA of the CDR3: TGTGCCAGCAGTACCCAGGACAGGAGGGACATTCAGTACTTC. Protein product: CASSTQDRRDIQYF.

V and J are TRBV19 and TRBJ2-1, with 10 bases identical to TRBD1. With V trimmed by 6 bases and J by 7 bases, 12 bases remained unmatched. This CDR3 has 16 amino acids. Germline lookup yields CDR1 LNHDA and CDR2 SQIVND (reference sequence). The chain's CDR3 is CASRRTGGDRRNEQFF. The CDR3 DNA is TGTGCCAGTAGGCGGACAGGGGGGGACAGAAGGAATGAGCAGTTCTTC.

This clone was seen more than once but under ten times. The chain joins TRBV5-1 to TRBJ1-2; tentative D call: TRBD1 (6 bases). This CDR3 region has 15 residues. V lost 0 bases to trimming and J lost 8 bases, with 17 bases between them. CDR1 is SGHRS, CDR2 YFSETQ, per germline. Written as DNA, the CDR3 is TGCGCCAGCAGCTTGGAGCTCGGCAGGGGTAGAGGCTACACCTTC. Translated, it gives CASSLELGRGRGYTF.

The chain joins TRBV5-1 to TRBJ2-1; possible D gene TRBD2, 5 bases. This CDR3 spans 15 amino acids. Between the trimmed V and J ends, which lost 3 bases and 3 bases, there was a span of 13 bases. Germline CDR1 is SGHRS and CDR2 is YFSETQ. The CDR3 coding sequence is TGCGCCAGCAGCTGGGCGGGCCCCAGCTACAATGAGCAGTTCTTC. Translating gives CASSWAGPSYNEQFF.

The V and J genes are TRBV10-2 and TRBJ2-5; D possibly corresponds to TRBD1 (6 bases). Germline V gives CDR1 WSHSY, CDR2 SAAADI. The CDR3 has 16 amino acids. V gave up 3 bases and J gave up 2 bases, with 16 bases separating them. Here the CDR3 reads CASSDGRGGPQETQYF. The CDR3 DNA is TGCGCCAGCAGTGATGGGAGAGGGGGTCCTCAAGAGACCCAGTACTTC.

V and J are TRBV18 and TRBJ2-7; weak D call: TRBD1 (6 bases). This CDR3 is built from 14 residues. CDR1 and CDR2 from the germline V gene are KGHSH and LQKENI. V was trimmed by 2 bases and J by 2 bases, leaving 10 bases between them. CDR3 sequence reads: CASSPDRTTYEQYV. CDR3 sequence (DNA): TGTGCCAGCTCACCAGACAGGACGACCTACGAGCAGTACGTC.

This clone was recorded a few times. Sequence at one end of the junction differs from germline and may be a read error. This sequence joins TRBV27 and TRBJ2-1; possibly TRBD2 for D (6 bases). Germline-derived CDR1 and CDR2 are MNHEY and SMNVEV (reference sequence). This CDR3 region has 20 residues. The CDR3 loop is CASSPRGTLRGRGSHNEQFF. The CDR3, as DNA: TGTGCCAGCAGCCCACGTGGCACCCTGCGGGGTAGGGGCTCCCACAATGAGCAGTTCTTC.

CDR3 protein: CASIPRGEYGLPGQGDEAFF. Written as DNA, the CDR3 is TGTGCCAGTATCCCCCGTGGGGAATATGGCCTACCGGGACAGGGGGATGAAGCTTTCTTT. V usage is TRBV19 and J usage is TRBJ1-1, with TRBD1 matching 11 bases. The germline V gene has CDR1 LNHDA and CDR2 SQIVND (reference sequence). V dropped 7 bases and J dropped 7; count of bases not matched to a gene: 26. This CDR3 region has 20 residues. The full variable domain, completed using reference TRBV19 and TRBJ1-1, is DGGITQSPKYLFRKEGQNVTLSCEQNLNHDAMYWYRQDPGQGLRLIYYSQIVNDFQKGDIAEGYSVSREKKESFPLTVTSAQKNPTAFYLCASIPRGEYGLPGQGDEAFFGQGTRLTVV.

This chain connects TRBV5-4 to TRBJ2-1; weak D call: TRBD1 (6 bases). Germline CDR1 SGHNT, CDR2 YYREEE (reference sequence). This CDR3 is built from 17 residues. Trimming took off 4 bases at V and 3 bases at J, with 20 bases between the two ends. The CDR3 reads CASSPNQPGALYNEQFF. The DNA of the CDR3 is TGTGCCAGCAGCCCGAATCAACCAGGGGCCCTCTACAATGAGCAGTTCTTC.

The V gene is TRBV5-1, the J gene TRBJ2-5; tentatively, D is TRBD1 (6 bases). The germline V gene encodes CDR1 SGHRS and CDR2 YFSETQ. This CDR3 spans 13 amino acids. V lost 3 bases to trimming and J lost 5 bases, with 11 bases between them. The CDR3 spells CASSSGVVETQYF. In DNA, the CDR3 is TGCGCCAGCAGCTCAGGGGTGGTCGAGACCCAGTACTTC.

The chain employs TRBV6-6 and TRBJ1-2; D possibly corresponds to TRBD1 (5 bases). Trimming stripped 2 bases from V and 8 bases from J, with 18 bases between. CDR1 MNHNY and CDR2 SVGAGI come from the germline V gene (reference sequence). This CDR3 comprises 15 residues. Written as DNA, the CDR3 is TGTGCCAGCAGTTACGACCCGATCGGGGCGGGGGGCTACACCTTC. Amino acids: CASSYDPIGAGGYTF.

The gene calls are TRBV7-6 and TRBJ2-2, with 9 nucleotides matching TRBD2. Germline V gene lookup returns CDR1 SGHVS and CDR2 FNYEAQ. This CDR3 contains 14 residues. J gave up 3 bases and V 11 bases, and 7 bases lay outside the gene matches. The CDR3 spells CAPLAGGDTGELFF. CDR3 DNA sequence: TGTGCCCCCTTGGCGGGAGGGGACACCGGGGAGCTGTTTTTT.

The chain carries TRBV28 and TRBJ2-1, with 9 bases aligning to TRBD2. CDR3 length equals 14 residues. V lost 6 bases and J lost 4; bases outside the gene matches: 4. Germline CDR1 is MDHEN and CDR2 is SYDVKM. The CDR3 DNA reads as TGTGCCAGCAGGGATAGCGGGAGTTACAATGAGCAGTTCTTC. It is translated as CASRDSGSYNEQFF.

The chain has TRBV5-6 and TRBJ2-5; D might be TRBD2 (6 bases). The CDR3 has 14 amino acids. Deletions cut 4 bases from V and 5 bases from J, with 15 bases between. The germline CDR1 and CDR2 sequences are SGHDT and YYEEEE. This CDR3 reads CASSQRPGGETQYF. CDR3 nucleotides: TGTGCCAGCAGCCAGAGGCCAGGAGGGGAGACCCAGTACTTC.

Only one count was recorded for this clone. The chain employs TRBV7-2 and TRBJ1-5; no definite D call. The CDR3 totals 16 residues. Germline loops: CDR1 SGHTA, CDR2 FQGNSA. The V end lost 5 bases, the J end lost 2 bases, and 16 bases lay between the germline ends. CDR3 amino acids: CASSTHRGVGNQPQHF. CDR3 DNA: TGTGCCAGCAGCACCCATCGCGGGGTGGGCAATCAGCCCCAGCATTTT.

This clone was observed once. The rearrangement links TRBV9 to TRBJ2-7, with D uncertain. Germline CDR1 reads SGDLS; CDR2 reads YYNGEE. Trimming took off 2 bases at V and 6 bases at J, with 15 bases between the two ends. The CDR3 runs 14 residues. CDR3: CASSVLAESPEQYF. In DNA form, the CDR3 reads TGTGCCAGCAGCGTCTTGGCTGAATCCCCCGAGCAGTACTTC.